The rows below give T cell receptor beta chains drawn from one sample of a study of T cell repertoires in cytomegalovirus infection. Antigen specificity for these receptors is unknown. TCRdb redid the calling of the reads with MiXCR, one entry per CDR3 protein. The repertoire holds fewer than 1,000,000 distinct CDR3 sequences, with about 33% as singletons. Here the sequenced sample was cultured CD8+ T cells from PBMCs, taken from culture after CMV antigen stimulation. These TCRs come from a human donor in good health (CMV status not recorded). Some clones in this sample may be carry-over from other donors' samples. Each CDR3 is given with its conserved first and last residue. The D gene is left open where the match is weak. Not all rows give a size; the values are once, few, many and, for expanded clones, a class.

D gene	V gene	J gene	clone size	CDR3 protein	CDR3 DNA
NA	TRBV5-6	TRBJ1-1	few	CASSPPPNREDTEAFF	TGTGCCAGCAGCCCACCGCCGAACAGGGAAGACACTGAAGCTTTCTTT
NA	TRBV4-1	TRBJ2-1	NA	CASSQDWREQFF	TGCGCCAGCAGCCAAGATTGGCGCGAGCAGTTCTTC
NA	TRBV7-8	TRBJ2-1	many	CASSFESGRSYNEQFF	TGTGCCAGCAGCTTCGAATCAGGGCGGTCCTACAATGAGCAGTTCTTC
TRBD2	TRBV14	TRBJ2-3	NA	CASSQPTSGDTQYF	TGTGCCAGCAGCCAACCAACTAGCGGAGATACGCAGTATTTT
TRBD1	TRBV4-1	TRBJ2-5	NA	CASSRPGQGEETQYF	TGCGCCAGCAGCCGCCCGGGACAGGGGGAAGAGACCCAGTACTTC
NA	TRBV4-1	TRBJ2-2	NA	CAIKGSTGELFF	TGCGCCATCAAGGGTTCCACCGGGGAGCTGTTTTTT
NA	TRBV19	TRBJ1-2	NA	CASSPGHPYYDYTF	TGTGCCAGTAGTCCAGGACACCCCTACTATGACTACACCTTC
TRBD1	TRBV12-3/TRBV12-4	TRBJ1-5	few	CASSLGGGNGQPQHF	TGTGCCAGCAGTTTAGGAGGGGGCAACGGTCAGCCCCAGCATTTT
NA	TRBV7-9	TRBJ2-1	NA	CASSAGSNEQFF	TGTGCCAGCAGCGCCGGAAGTAATGAGCAGTTCTTC
NA	TRBV20-1	TRBJ2-2	NA	CSARGAGPEFPNTGELFF	TGCAGTGCTAGAGGTGCAGGGCCGGAGTTCCCGAACACCGGGGAGCTGTTTTTT
TRBD1	TRBV6-2/TRBV6-3	TRBJ1-1	NA	CANSYSIGQGITEAFF	TGTGCCAACAGTTACTCGATCGGACAGGGGATCACTGAAGCTTTCTTT
NA	TRBV12-3/TRBV12-4	TRBJ2-7	NA	CASSNTASSEQYF	TGTGCCAGCAGCAACACAGCTAGTTCCGAGCAGTACTTC
NA	TRBV27	TRBJ1-5	NA	CASSSGGGHQPQHF	TGTGCCAGCAGTTCTGGGGGGGGGCATCAGCCCCAGCATTTT
NA	TRBV6-5	TRBJ2-7	NA	CASSSLRGREQYF	TGTGCCAGCAGCTCGCTTCGGGGGCGCGAGCAGTACTTC
TRBD2	TRBV7-6	TRBJ2-2	NA	CASSHGLAGGLSTGELFF	TGTGCCAGCAGCCACGGACTAGCGGGGGGGCTTAGCACCGGGGAGCTGTTTTTT
NA	TRBV6-2/TRBV6-3	TRBJ1-5	NA	CASVKREGNQPQHF	TGTGCCAGCGTCAAAAGAGAGGGAAATCAGCCCCAGCATTTT
NA	TRBV27	TRBJ1-1	NA	CASSLNRATTEAFF	TGTGCCAGCAGTTTAAACAGGGCAACGACTGAAGCTTTCTTT